This T cell receptor (beta chain) originates from a study of molecular identifiers for immune sequencing clone quantification. J was trimmed by 4 bases and V by 6 bases; bases with no gene match: 8. CDR3 length: 13 amino acids. Germline V gives CDR1 SQVTM, CDR2 ANQGSEA. TCRdb redid the calling of the PCR reads with MiXCR, one entry per CDR3 protein. Of some 580,000 distinct CDR3 sequences in the sample, 25% were seen once. In the case of this clonotype: The CDR3 does not end in the conserved phenylalanine or tryptophan, so this is likely a read error.

The clonotype originates from a human donor in good health. Some libraries in this study had Jurkat cell RNA spiked in. The rearrangement links TRBV29-1 to TRBJ2-5; 7 bases line up with TRBD1. Sequencing input: naive CD8+ T cells from blood, with Jurkat cell RNA spiked in. As to subset: FACS-sorted CD8+CD4-CCR7+CD45RA+ naive T cells. The CDR3 protein is CSVKTGSRETQYI. The CDR3 coding sequence is TGCAGCGTCAAGACAGGGAGTCGAGAGACCCAGTACATC.